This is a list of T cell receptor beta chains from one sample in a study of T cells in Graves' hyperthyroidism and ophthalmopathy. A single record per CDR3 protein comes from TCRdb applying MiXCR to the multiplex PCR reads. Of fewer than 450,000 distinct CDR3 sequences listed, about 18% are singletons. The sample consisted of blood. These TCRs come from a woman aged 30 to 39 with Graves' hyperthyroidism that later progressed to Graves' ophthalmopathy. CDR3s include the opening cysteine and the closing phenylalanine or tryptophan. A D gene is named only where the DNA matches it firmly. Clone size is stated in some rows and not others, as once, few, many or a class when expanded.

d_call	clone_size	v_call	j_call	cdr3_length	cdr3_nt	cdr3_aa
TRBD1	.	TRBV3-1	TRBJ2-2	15	TGTGCCAGCAGACAAGGGACAGGGGGGACCGGGGAGCTGTTTTTT	CASRQGTGGTGELFF
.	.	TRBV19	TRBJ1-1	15	TGTGCCAGTAGTAGCCTGCAGGGGACGAACACTGAAGCTTTCTTT	CASSSLQGTNTEAFF
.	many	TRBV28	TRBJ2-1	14	TGTGCCAGCAGTTTTTCTAGCGACCTAAATGAGCAGTTCTTC	CASSFSSDLNEQFF
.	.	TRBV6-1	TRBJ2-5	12	TGTGCCAGCGCGCAGTCGGTAGAGACCCAGTACTTC	CASAQSVETQYF
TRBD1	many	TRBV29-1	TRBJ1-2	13	TGCAGCGTTGGGGGACAGGGAATCGGCGGCTACACCTTC	CSVGGQGIGGYTF
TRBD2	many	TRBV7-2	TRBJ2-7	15	TGTGCCAGCAGCCTCGGACTAGCGGGATTCTACGAGCAGTACTTC	CASSLGLAGFYEQYF
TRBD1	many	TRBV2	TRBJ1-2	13	TGTGCCAGCAGTGTTTGGACAGGGTATGGCTACACCTTC	CASSVWTGYGYTF
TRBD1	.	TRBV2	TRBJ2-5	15	TGTGCCAGCCGCGTAAGACAGGGGGGAGGCGAGACCCAGTACTTC	CASRVRQGGGETQYF
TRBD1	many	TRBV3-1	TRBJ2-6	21	TGTGCCAGCAGCCTACGAGACCCCCGGGACAGGGGGCACTCTGGGGCCAACGTCCTGACTTTC	CASSLRDPRDRGHSGANVLTF
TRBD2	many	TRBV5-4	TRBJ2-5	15	TGTGCCAGCAGCACCGGACTAGCGAGTGAGGAGACCCAGTACTTC	CASSTGLASEETQYF